These T cell receptor beta chains were read from a single sample in a study of T-cell memory formation after mild COVID-19. TCRdb independently ran MiXCR on the 5' RACE reads; one entry per CDR3 protein. The table shows roughly 160,000 distinct CDR3 sequences, with 10% to 15% occurring only once. The sample taken for sequencing was PBMCs or a T cell subset sorted from them (not recorded which). Source of these receptors: a man younger than 30 who had mild COVID-19 (a few samples of this study predate the infection). Cell type and time point are not known. Each CDR3 is given with its conserved first and last residue. The D gene is left open where the match is weak. Only some rows state a clone size, as once, few, many or a class for expanded clones.

j_gene: TRBJ1-1
v_gene: TRBV6-2/TRBV6-3
abundance: many
d_gene: NA
CDR3nt: TGTGCCAGCAGTTTCAATGGTTTAGGGAACACTGAAGCTTTCTTT
CDR3aa: CASSFNGLGNTEAFF

j_gene: TRBJ2-3
v_gene: TRBV6-6
abundance: NA
d_gene: NA
CDR3nt: TGTGCCAGCAGTTACGGGCGGGAAAGCACAGATACGCAGTATTTT
CDR3aa: CASSYGRESTDTQYF

j_gene: TRBJ2-3
v_gene: TRBV5-1
abundance: many
d_gene: NA
CDR3nt: TGCGCCAGCAGCACGGGACGGGGCACAGATACGCAGTATTTT
CDR3aa: CASSTGRGTDTQYF

j_gene: TRBJ1-1
v_gene: TRBV12-3/TRBV12-4
abundance: many
d_gene: NA
CDR3nt: TGTGCCAGCAGTTTGGGCTTTGCCCTAGGGAACACTGAAGCTTTCTTT
CDR3aa: CASSLGFALGNTEAFF

j_gene: TRBJ1-5
v_gene: TRBV6-5
abundance: NA
d_gene: TRBD1
CDR3nt: TGTGCCAGCAGCAAACAGGGGGCTGGCCAGCCCCAGCATTTT
CDR3aa: CASSKQGAGQPQHF

j_gene: TRBJ2-5
v_gene: TRBV11-2
abundance: few
d_gene: NA
CDR3nt: TGTGCCAGCAGCTTAGATCTTGCTGGGACCCAGTACTTC
CDR3aa: CASSLDLAGTQYF

j_gene: TRBJ2-7
v_gene: TRBV7-2
abundance: few
d_gene: NA
CDR3nt: TGTGCCAGCAGCCGCTCCTTAATCTACGAGCAGTACTTC
CDR3aa: CASSRSLIYEQYF

j_gene: TRBJ1-2
v_gene: TRBV6-1
abundance: NA
d_gene: NA
CDR3nt: TGTGCCAGCAGTGAAATCCAGTTAAATGGCTACACCTTC
CDR3aa: CASSEIQLNGYTF

j_gene: TRBJ1-6
v_gene: TRBV6-5
abundance: many
d_gene: NA
CDR3nt: TGTGCCAGCAGTTACGATCAGGACGGGGGGAATTCACCCCTCCACTTT
CDR3aa: CASSYDQDGGNSPLHF

j_gene: TRBJ2-3
v_gene: TRBV11-2
abundance: NA
d_gene: NA
CDR3nt: TGTGCCAGCAGGGAGGGGGATACGCAGTATTTT
CDR3aa: CASREGDTQYF

j_gene: TRBJ1-4
v_gene: TRBV5-1
abundance: NA
d_gene: NA
CDR3nt: TGCGCCAGCAGCTTGGGGCAGGGGAGAAAACTGTTTTTT
CDR3aa: CASSLGQGRKLFF

j_gene: TRBJ2-5
v_gene: TRBV20-1
abundance: few
d_gene: NA
CDR3nt: TGCAGTGCCCCCATTCCCGGACATGTACAGACCCAGTACTTC
CDR3aa: CSAPIPGHVQTQYF

j_gene: TRBJ2-5
v_gene: TRBV5-1
abundance: NA
d_gene: TRBD2
CDR3nt: TGCGCCAGCAGCCAACCGGGACTAGCGGGGGACCAAGAGACCCAGTACTTC
CDR3aa: CASSQPGLAGDQETQYF

j_gene: TRBJ1-6
v_gene: TRBV5-4
abundance: NA
d_gene: TRBD1
CDR3nt: TGTGCCAGCAGCTTGGACAGGGGGCCGAATTCACCCCTCCACTTT
CDR3aa: CASSLDRGPNSPLHF

j_gene: TRBJ2-3
v_gene: TRBV5-5
abundance: NA
d_gene: NA
CDR3nt: TGTGCCAGCAGCTCCGCTGGGGTTACAGATACGCAGTATTTT
CDR3aa: CASSSAGVTDTQYF

j_gene: TRBJ2-1
v_gene: TRBV28
abundance: NA
d_gene: TRBD1
CDR3nt: TGTGCCAGCAGTCCCTTACAGGGGTCGGCTGAGCAGTTCTTC
CDR3aa: CASSPLQGSAEQFF

j_gene: TRBJ1-5
v_gene: TRBV5-1
abundance: NA
d_gene: NA
CDR3nt: TGCGCCAGCAGCAACACAGAAAATCAGCCCCAGCATTTT
CDR3aa: CASSNTENQPQHF

j_gene: TRBJ2-3
v_gene: TRBV5-1
abundance: NA
d_gene: NA
CDR3nt: TGCGCCAGCAGCCCTAAACCCCCCACAGATACGCAGTATTTT
CDR3aa: CASSPKPPTDTQYF

j_gene: TRBJ2-3
v_gene: TRBV2
abundance: few
d_gene: NA
CDR3nt: TGTGCCAGCAGTTACCTAGGACAAGATACGCAGTATTTT
CDR3aa: CASSYLGQDTQYF

j_gene: TRBJ1-4
v_gene: TRBV5-1
abundance: many
d_gene: NA
CDR3nt: TGCGCCAGCAGCTTGGGACTAGGAGAGGGAGAAAAACTGTTTTTT
CDR3aa: CASSLGLGEGEKLFF

j_gene: TRBJ1-6
v_gene: TRBV10-3
abundance: few
d_gene: TRBD1
CDR3nt: TGTGCCATCAGTGAGACAGGGGGCGTTTCACCCCTCCACTTT
CDR3aa: CAISETGGVSPLHF

j_gene: TRBJ1-5
v_gene: TRBV2
abundance: few
d_gene: NA
CDR3nt: TGTGCCAGCACGTTAGGGGCGAACAATCAGCCCCAGCATTTT
CDR3aa: CASTLGANNQPQHF

j_gene: TRBJ2-5
v_gene: TRBV6-2/TRBV6-3
abundance: few
d_gene: NA
CDR3nt: TGTGCCAGCAGACGCCAGGGCGGAGAGACCCAGTACTTC
CDR3aa: CASRRQGGETQYF

j_gene: TRBJ2-7
v_gene: TRBV6-6
abundance: NA
d_gene: TRBD1
CDR3nt: TGTGCCAGCAGCCAGACAGGGTGGGAGCAGTACTTC
CDR3aa: CASSQTGWEQYF

j_gene: TRBJ1-6
v_gene: TRBV7-9
abundance: NA
d_gene: TRBD1
CDR3nt: TGTGCCAGCAGTGGGGGACAGGGAAGTTCACCCCTCCACTTT
CDR3aa: CASSGGQGSSPLHF

j_gene: TRBJ2-3
v_gene: TRBV2
abundance: NA
d_gene: TRBD2
CDR3nt: TGTGCCAGCAAAAGCGGGGGCACAGATACGCAGTATTTT
CDR3aa: CASKSGGTDTQYF

j_gene: TRBJ1-1
v_gene: TRBV5-1
abundance: NA
d_gene: TRBD1
CDR3nt: TGCGCCAGCAGCTCCCCCGGGACAGGGAACACTGAAGCTTTCTTT
CDR3aa: CASSSPGTGNTEAFF

j_gene: TRBJ2-3
v_gene: TRBV28
abundance: NA
d_gene: NA
CDR3nt: TGTGCCAGCAGCACCCCAGTGACAGATACGCAGTATTTT
CDR3aa: CASSTPVTDTQYF

j_gene: TRBJ2-7
v_gene: TRBV5-1
abundance: many
d_gene: NA
CDR3nt: TGCGCCAGCAGCTTGGATCCGGGCCAGACCTACGAGCAGTACTTC
CDR3aa: CASSLDPGQTYEQYF

j_gene: TRBJ2-2
v_gene: TRBV3-1
abundance: NA
d_gene: NA
CDR3nt: TGTGCCAGCAGTTCAATCGGGGAGCTGTTTTTT
CDR3aa: CASSSIGELFF

j_gene: TRBJ1-1
v_gene: TRBV18
abundance: few
d_gene: NA
CDR3nt: TGTGCCAGCTCACCAACGGCCGCCACTGAAGCTTTCTTT
CDR3aa: CASSPTAATEAFF

j_gene: TRBJ2-5
v_gene: TRBV20-1
abundance: NA
d_gene: TRBD2
CDR3nt: TGCAGTGCTACCGCGGGGGTCGGAGAGACCCAGTACTTC
CDR3aa: CSATAGVGETQYF

j_gene: TRBJ2-3
v_gene: TRBV20-1
abundance: NA
d_gene: TRBD2
CDR3nt: TGCAGTGCCTCGGGACTAGCGGGGGCCTCAGATACGCAGTATTTT
CDR3aa: CSASGLAGASDTQYF

j_gene: TRBJ2-3
v_gene: TRBV20-1
abundance: many
d_gene: NA
CDR3nt: TGCAGTGCTAGAGATCCTGCCCGTGACGATACGCAGTATTTT
CDR3aa: CSARDPARDDTQYF

j_gene: TRBJ2-3
v_gene: TRBV6-5
abundance: NA
d_gene: NA
CDR3nt: TGTGCCAGCAGGCCGGGCGTGGGGGGCCCAGATACGCAGTATTTT
CDR3aa: CASRPGVGGPDTQYF

j_gene: TRBJ1-5
v_gene: TRBV7-6
abundance: few
d_gene: NA
CDR3nt: TGTGCCAGCAGCCAGGGTTACTGGCAGCCCCAGCATTTT
CDR3aa: CASSQGYWQPQHF

j_gene: TRBJ2-1
v_gene: TRBV20-1
abundance: few
d_gene: TRBD2
CDR3nt: TGCAGTGCTCCTGGGGGACTAGCGCCTGAGCAGTTCTTC
CDR3aa: CSAPGGLAPEQFF

j_gene: TRBJ2-7
v_gene: TRBV18
abundance: few
d_gene: NA
CDR3nt: TGTGCCAGCTCTACCGGGACAAACTACGAGCAGTACTTC
CDR3aa: CASSTGTNYEQYF

j_gene: TRBJ2-7
v_gene: TRBV7-2
abundance: NA
d_gene: TRBD1
CDR3nt: TGTGCCAGCACCGACAGGGGGAGGTACGAGCAGTACTTC
CDR3aa: CASTDRGRYEQYF

j_gene: TRBJ1-6
v_gene: TRBV12-3/TRBV12-4
abundance: few
d_gene: TRBD1
CDR3nt: TGTGCCAGCAGTTTTAGACAGGGCGGATCACCCCTCCACTTT
CDR3aa: CASSFRQGGSPLHF